These 27 T cell receptor beta chains were all obtained from the same sample, sequenced in a study of blood T cell repertoires in COVID-19. Using immunoSEQ multiplex PCR, the repertoire was profiled, and TCRdb retains in-frame clones only, with some absent. The sample yields over 100,000 clones, just under 80% seen once. Sequencing was carried out using peripheral blood. The origin of the receptors is a man aged 55 to 70 with active or convalescent COVID-19.

This sequence joins TRBV2 and TRBJ2-1, with D possibly matching TRBD2 (5 bases). Germline V gene lookup returns CDR1 SNHLY and CDR2 FYNNEI. The V gene lost 7 bases and the J gene lost 7 bases, with 17 bases spanning the gap. CDR3 length: 14 residues. CDR3: CASTDGLSGNEQFF. CDR3 nucleotides: TGTGCCAGCACGGACGGCCTCTCGGGGAATGAGCAGTTCTTC. Filled out from reference TRBV2 and TRBJ2-1, the complete variable domain reads EPEVTQTPSHQVTQMGQEVILRCVPISNHLYFYWYRQILGQKVEFLVSFYNNEISEKSEIFDDQFSVERPDGSNFTLKIRSTKLEDSAMYFCASTDGLSGNEQFFGPGTRLTVL.

The chain couples TRBV28 to TRBJ1-6; D remains unclear. The germline V gene has CDR1 MDHEN and CDR2 SYDVKM. V lost 7 bases and J 8 bases, leaving 12 bases between the germline ends. The CDR3 spans 13 residues. Here the CDR3 reads CASTAAGDSPLHF. CDR3 bases: TGTGCCAGCACGGCAGCCGGGGATTCACCCCTCCACTTT.

On this clone: A read error may produce the germline difference seen at one junction end. The V gene is TRBV4-3, the J gene TRBJ1-2; D is unresolved. CDR3 length: 13 amino acids. Per the germline V gene, CDR1 is LGHNA and CDR2 is YSLEER. The CDR3 coding sequence is TGCGCCAGCAGCGAAGACATTAACTATGGCTACACCTTC. It yields the protein CASSEDINYGYTF.

This clone showed up just a few times. This chain uses TRBV7-2 with TRBJ1-5; 9 positions agree with TRBD1. CDR3 size: 19 residues. V was pared by 0 bases and J by 2 bases, with 11 bases of the junction left unmatched. CDR1 is SGHTA, CDR2 FQGNSA, per germline. CDR3 loop: CASSLALGTGSLRNQPQHF. CDR3 in DNA: TGTGCCAGCAGCTTAGCCCTTGGGACAGGGTCATTGCGCAATCAGCCCCAGCATTTT.

In DNA form, the CDR3 reads TGTGCCAGCAGCAGACAGCTCCGCTCCTACAATGAGCAGTTCTTC. It codes for CASSRQLRSYNEQFF. The V and J genes are TRBV3-1 (or the pseudogene TRBV3-2) and TRBJ2-1; perhaps TRBD1 as D (5 bases). V was clipped by 5 bases and J by 0 bases, with 11 bases between them. This CDR3 comprises 15 residues. CDR1 and CDR2 from the germline V gene are LGHDT and YNNKEL (reference sequence).

This clone showed up just a few times. The genes are TRBV11-3 and TRBJ2-2; TRBD2 agrees at 8 bases. The CDR3 totals 16 residues. Germline-derived CDR1 and CDR2 are SGHNT and YENEEA. Trimming at V came to 5 bases and at J to 5 bases, leaving 10 bases not matched to a gene. CDR3 loop: CASSPRGGVKTGELFF. The CDR3 DNA is TGTGCCAGCAGCCCCCGGGGGGGGGTTAAGACCGGGGAGCTGTTTTTT.

This sequence joins TRBV9 and TRBJ2-7; D unresolved. The V and J ends lost 0 bases and 4 bases respectively, with 14 bases between them. Germline CDR1 reads SGDLS; CDR2 reads YYNGEE. The CDR3 consists of 15 residues. The CDR3 spells CASSVEATGSYEQYF. The DNA of the CDR3 is TGTGCCAGCAGCGTAGAGGCGACGGGTTCGTACGAGCAGTACTTC.

This clone appeared a single time. This chain uses TRBV19 with TRBJ2-1; 7 bases agree with TRBD2. The V gene's germline CDR1 is LNHDA and CDR2 SQIVND (reference sequence). V trimming: 3 bases; J trimming: 7 bases; junction bases outside the gene matches: 12. The CDR3 is 16 amino acids. CDR3 sequence reads: CASSILSGLHANEQFF. CDR3 nucleotide sequence: TGTGCCAGTAGTATCCTTAGCGGGCTACACGCGAATGAGCAGTTCTTC.

This chain joins TRBV19 and TRBJ2-7; 8 bases line up with TRBD2. J lost 2 bases, V lost 2 bases, and 8 bases had no gene match. The CDR3 extends over 16 amino acids. CDR1 is LNHDA and CDR2 is SQIVND in the germline V gene (reference sequence). The DNA of the CDR3 is TGTGCCAGTAGTATAAGGAGGAGCGGGAGCCCCTACGAGCAGTACTTC. Its protein product is CASSIRRSGSPYEQYF.

The chain is built from TRBV5-6 and TRBJ2-1; a weak D match, TRBD2 (6 bases). The CDR3 totals 18 residues. The germline V gene encodes CDR1 SGHDT and CDR2 YYEEEE. The V gene lost 4 bases and the J gene lost 0 bases, with 20 bases spanning the gap. The CDR3 here is CASSPEYGRGNSYNEQFF. The CDR3 bases are TGTGCCAGCAGCCCCGAATATGGACGCGGGAACTCCTACAATGAGCAGTTCTTC.

This clone has ten or more counts. This chain connects TRBV7-6 to TRBJ2-2; 11 bases are shared with TRBD2. The length of the CDR3 is 17 residues. Germline V gives CDR1 SGHVS, CDR2 FNYEAQ. The J segment lost 8 bases and the V segment lost 3 bases, leaving 11 bases of the junction unmatched. CDR3 residues: CASSLGRTSGSSGELFF. In DNA form, the CDR3 reads TGTGCCAGCAGCTTGGGACGAACTAGCGGGAGTTCTGGGGAGCTGTTTTTT. Drawing the rest from reference TRBV7-6 and TRBJ2-2, the complete variable domain is GAGVSQSPRYKVTKRGQDVALRCDPISGHVSLYWYRQALGQGPEFLTYFNYEAQQDKSGLPNDRFSAERPEGSISTLTIQRTEQRDSAMYRCASSLGRTSGSSGELFFGEGSRLTVL.

The V gene is TRBV15, the J gene TRBJ2-7; a weak D match, TRBD2 (5 bases). The CDR3 has 14 amino acids. V was trimmed by 0 bases and J by 3 bases, leaving 9 bases between them. Germline lookup yields CDR1 LNHNV and CDR2 YYDKDF (reference sequence). The CDR3 spells CATSRDRGGYEQYF. As DNA, the CDR3 is TGTGCCACCAGCAGAGATCGCGGAGGCTACGAGCAGTACTTC.

The chain joins TRBV19 to TRBJ2-2, with 7 bases matching TRBD1. With V trimmed by 5 bases and J by 1 base, 4 bases remained unmatched. This CDR3 is built from 15 residues. Germline V gene data show CDR1 as LNHDA and CDR2 as SQIVND (reference sequence). The DNA of the CDR3 is TGTGCCAGTAGTCCCCGGACAGGGAACACCGGGGAGCTGTTTTTT. This encodes CASSPRTGNTGELFF. Full variable domain (missing parts from reference TRBV19 and TRBJ2-2): DGGITQSPKYLFRKEGQNVTLSCEQNLNHDAMYWYRQDPGQGLRLIYYSQIVNDFQKGDIAEGYSVSREKKESFPLTVTSAQKNPTAFYLCASSPRTGNTGELFFGEGSRLTVL.

This chain links TRBV3-1 (or the pseudogene TRBV3-2) with TRBJ2-7, with 13 bases lining up with TRBD2. This CDR3 has 13 amino acids. Germline CDR1 LGHDT, CDR2 YNNKEL (reference sequence). V shed 8 bases, J shed 5 bases, and the junction held 3 bases outside the gene matches. The CDR3 nucleotides read TGTGCCAGCTCCGGACTAGCGGGAGACGAGCAGTACTTC. It is translated as CASSGLAGDEQYF.

The chain joins TRBV4-3 to TRBJ2-3; D is possibly TRBD2 (6 bases). The CDR3 spans 16 residues. Germline CDR1 LGHNA, CDR2 YSLEER. V gave up 4 bases and J gave up 3 bases, with 17 bases separating them. CDR3 DNA sequence: TGCGCCAGCAGCCTCCATGACGGGAGAGAGACAGATACGCAGTATTTT. It codes for CASSLHDGRETDTQYF.

The chain uses TRBV19 and TRBJ2-5; D is ambiguous. The germline V and J ends were trimmed by 5 bases and 7 bases, with 17 bases remaining between them. Germline V gives CDR1 LNHDA, CDR2 SQIVND (reference sequence). The CDR3 consists of 14 residues. The CDR3 protein is CASSLARGMGTQYF. In nucleotides, the CDR3 is TGTGCCAGTAGTCTCGCTCGCGGAATGGGGACCCAGTACTTC.

This chain uses TRBV7-2 with TRBJ2-1; a weak D match, TRBD1 (6 bases). Per the germline V gene, CDR1 is SGHTA and CDR2 is FQGNSA. The CDR3 extends over 14 amino acids. V gave up 5 bases and J gave up 5 bases, with 13 bases separating them. The CDR3 bases are TGTGCCAGCAGCCCGGAGGACAGACACAATGAGCAGTTCTTC. Its translation: CASSPEDRHNEQFF.

The CDR3 sequence is CATSPATGGSGANVLTF. CDR3 DNA sequence: TGTGCCACCAGTCCCGCGACAGGGGGCTCTGGGGCCAACGTCCTGACTTTC. The rearrangement uses TRBV24-1 and TRBJ2-6; TRBD1 aligns across 9 bases. Trimming removed 6 bases from V and 0 bases from J; junction bases left unmatched: 5. Germline V gene sequence: CDR1 KGHDR, CDR2 SFDVKD. The CDR3 length is 17 residues.

In this sample, this clone turned up a few times. DNA of the CDR3: TGTGCCAGCAGGCCTGGACTAAGCAACAATGAGCAGTTCTTC. Protein product: CASRPGLSNNEQFF. V and J are TRBV6-5 and TRBJ2-1; the D gene is possibly TRBD2 (6 bases). CDR3 length: 14 residues. Between the trimmed V and J ends, which lost 6 bases and 5 bases, there was a span of 14 bases. From germline, CDR1 is MNHEY and CDR2 SVGAGI.

The chain joins TRBV6-5 to TRBJ1-4; 8 bases agree with TRBD1. The CDR3 runs to 14 residues. Trimming at V came to 5 bases and at J to 8 bases, leaving 7 bases not matched to a gene. Germline V gives CDR1 MNHEY, CDR2 SVGAGI. The chain's CDR3 is CASSRGTGGEKLFF. The CDR3 nucleotides are TGTGCCAGCAGTCGAGGGACAGGCGGCGAAAAACTGTTTTTT.

The chain has TRBV6-5 and TRBJ1-2, with 8 bases that match TRBD1. Unmatched junction bases numbered 3, after V lost 6 bases and J lost 6 bases. Germline V gene sequence: CDR1 MNHEY, CDR2 SVGAGI. There are 12 residues in the CDR3. CDR3 in DNA: TGTGCCAGCAGCAGGGGGCCGGATGGCTACACCTTC. Translating gives CASSRGPDGYTF.

The V call is TRBV5-1, the J call TRBJ2-3; TRBD1 is a possible D gene (7 bases). The V and J ends lost 0 bases and 3 bases respectively, with 11 bases between them. Per germline, CDR1 SGHRS and CDR2 YFSETQ. The CDR3 has 15 amino acids. As DNA, the CDR3 is TGCGCCAGCAGCTTGGGGGCAGGGGGGACAGATACGCAGTATTTT. It translates to CASSLGAGGTDTQYF.

V and J are TRBV7-8 and TRBJ2-1, with TRBD2 matching over 10 bases. CDR1 SGHVS and CDR2 FQNEAQ come from the germline V gene. The CDR3 covers 15 residues. V lost 5 bases to trimming and J lost 10 bases; unmatched junction nucleotides: 11. This CDR3 is CASSLGQREGREQFF. In nucleotides, the CDR3 is TGTGCCAGCAGCCTGGGGCAGCGGGAGGGCCGAGAGCAGTTCTTC.

V usage is TRBV7-2 and J usage is TRBJ2-7; D is undetermined. Per the germline V gene, CDR1 is SGHTA and CDR2 is FQGNSA. Trimming shortened V by 4 bases and J by 6 bases, and 13 bases separated the two germline ends. This CDR3 spans 13 amino acids. For the CDR3, the DNA is TGTGCCAGCAGCTCAAATTCTTGGCCCGAGCAGTACTTC. This gives the protein CASSSNSWPEQYF.

The chain couples TRBV4-1 to TRBJ2-1; D not resolved. V lost 4 bases to trimming and J lost 5 bases, with 9 bases between them. CDR1 and CDR2 from the germline V gene are MGHRA and YSYEKL. The CDR3 runs to 13 residues. The chain's CDR3 is CASSRVTHNEQFF. CDR3 bases: TGCGCCAGCAGCCGCGTTACGCACAATGAGCAGTTCTTC.

The gene calls are TRBV6-2 or TRBV6-3 and TRBJ1-6, with D hard to call. The CDR3 contains 13 residues. The germline CDR1 and CDR2 sequences are MNHEY and SVGEGT. The V gene lost 4 bases and the J gene lost 13 bases, with 14 bases spanning the gap. The DNA of the CDR3 is TGTGCCAGCAGTTTGACTCAGTCGGCCCCCCTCCACTTT. It yields the protein CASSLTQSAPLHF.

CDR3 bases: TGTGCCAGTAGTATAAGCCTAGCGGCCTACGAGCAGTACTTC. As protein: CASSISLAAYEQYF. The V gene is TRBV19, the J gene TRBJ2-7; 7 bases are a match to TRBD2. After removal of 2 bases from V and 2 bases from J, the junction contained 3 bases not matched to a gene. The germline V gene encodes CDR1 LNHDA and CDR2 SQIVND (reference sequence). CDR3 length equals 14 residues. Full variable domain (remainder filled in from reference TRBV19 and TRBJ2-7): DGGITQSPKYLFRKEGQNVTLSCEQNLNHDAMYWYRQDPGQGLRLIYYSQIVNDFQKGDIAEGYSVSREKKESFPLTVTSAQKNPTAFYLCASSISLAAYEQYFGPGTRLTVT.